This paragraph covers one T cell receptor (beta chain) sequence. The sample comes from a study of blood T cell repertoires in COVID-19. With V trimmed by 11 bases and J by 8 bases, 7 bases remained unmatched. The CDR3 runs 13 residues. Germline V gene lookup returns CDR1 MNHEY and CDR2 SVGAGI. Produced via immunoSEQ multiplex PCR; TCRdb's table is partial and in-frame only. The sample has some 370,000 clones; 90% are singletons. Sequences were obtained from peripheral blood. The receptor's source is a man aged 18-30 years with active or convalescent COVID-19. The chain employs TRBV6-5 and TRBJ1-6; 9 bases fit TRBD1. This CDR3 is CACGQGNYSPLHF. The DNA of the CDR3 is TGTGCCTGCGGACAGGGGAACTATTCACCCCTCCACTTT.